The clone carrying this T cell receptor beta chain was picked up many times. This sample is part of a study of T cell repertoires in cytomegalovirus infection. The wider study: CMV infection together with matching HLA type was indicated by public TCR beta signatures.

MiXCR was run by TCRdb on the reads, yielding one entry per CDR3 protein. The sample includes hundreds of thousands of distinct CDR3 sequences, approximately 7% of them seen just once. Germline V CDR1 and CDR2: SGHDT, YYEEEE. Deletions cut 4 bases from V and 1 base from J, with 8 bases between. This CDR3 region has 13 residues. The chain couples TRBV5-6 to TRBJ1-1; D gene uncertain. This TCR was sampled from a human donor in good health (CMV status not recorded). Some clones in this sample may be carry-over from other donors' samples. The sample comprised PBMCs. The CDR3 DNA reads TGTGCCAGCAGCGTTTCAGGGAACACTGAAGCTTTCTTT. It translates to CASSVSGNTEAFF.